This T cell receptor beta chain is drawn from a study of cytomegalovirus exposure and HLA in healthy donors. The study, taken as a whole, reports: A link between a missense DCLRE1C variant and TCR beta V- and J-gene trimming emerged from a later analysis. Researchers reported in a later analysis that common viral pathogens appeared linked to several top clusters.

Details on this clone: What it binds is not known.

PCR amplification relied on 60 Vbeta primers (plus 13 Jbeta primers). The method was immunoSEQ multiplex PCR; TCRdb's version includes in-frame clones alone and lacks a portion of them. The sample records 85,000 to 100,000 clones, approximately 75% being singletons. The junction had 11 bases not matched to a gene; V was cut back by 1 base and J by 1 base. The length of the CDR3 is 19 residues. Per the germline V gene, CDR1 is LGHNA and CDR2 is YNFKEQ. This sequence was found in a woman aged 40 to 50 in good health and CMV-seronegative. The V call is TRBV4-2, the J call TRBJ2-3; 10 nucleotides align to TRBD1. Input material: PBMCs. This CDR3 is CASSQARDRGVGGTDTQYF. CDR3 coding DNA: TGTGCCAGCAGCCAAGCCCGGGACAGGGGAGTCGGAGGCACAGATACGCAGTATTTT.